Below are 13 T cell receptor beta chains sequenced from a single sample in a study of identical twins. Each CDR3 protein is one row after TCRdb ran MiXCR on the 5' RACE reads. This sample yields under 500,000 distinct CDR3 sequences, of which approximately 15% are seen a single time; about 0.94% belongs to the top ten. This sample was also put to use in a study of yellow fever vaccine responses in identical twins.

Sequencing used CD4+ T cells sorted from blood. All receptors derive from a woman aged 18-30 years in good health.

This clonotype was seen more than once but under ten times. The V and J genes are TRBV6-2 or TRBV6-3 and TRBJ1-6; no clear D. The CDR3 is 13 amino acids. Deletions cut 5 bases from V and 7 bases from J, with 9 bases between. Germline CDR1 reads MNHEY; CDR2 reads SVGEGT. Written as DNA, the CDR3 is TGTGCCAGCAGTCCAAACCAGAATTCACCCCTCCACTTT. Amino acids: CASSPNQNSPLHF.

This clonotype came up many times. CDR3 residues: CASSLTGTYGYTF. CDR3 bases: TGTGCCAGCAGTTTAACAGGAACCTATGGCTACACCTTC. The chain is built from TRBV12-3 or TRBV12-4 and TRBJ1-2; maybe TRBD1 (5 bases). Trimming took off 2 bases at V and 4 bases at J, with 8 bases between the two ends. The CDR3 runs to 13 residues.

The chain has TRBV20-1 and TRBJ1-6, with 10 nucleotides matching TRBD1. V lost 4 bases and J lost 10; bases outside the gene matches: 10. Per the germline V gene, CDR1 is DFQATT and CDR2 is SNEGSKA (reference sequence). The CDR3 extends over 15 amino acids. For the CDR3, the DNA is TGCAGTGCTACTACCTCCGGGACAGGGGCATCACCCCTCCACTTT. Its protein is CSATTSGTGASPLHF.

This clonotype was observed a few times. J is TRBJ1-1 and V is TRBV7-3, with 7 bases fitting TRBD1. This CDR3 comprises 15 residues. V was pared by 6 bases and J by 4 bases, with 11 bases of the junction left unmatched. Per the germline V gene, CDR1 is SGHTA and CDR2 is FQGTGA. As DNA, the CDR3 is TGTGCCAGCAGAGATCAGGGGGGGGCAGGCACTGAAGCTTTCTTT. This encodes CASRDQGGAGTEAFF.

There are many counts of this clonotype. The CDR3 region is CATSEDSGAAEAFF. CDR3 in DNA: TGTGCCACCAGTGAGGATTCGGGGGCGGCTGAAGCTTTCTTT. The chain uses TRBV24-1 and TRBJ1-1, with a tentative D call TRBD1 (6 bases). This CDR3 comprises 14 residues. Looked up from germline, CDR1 is KGHDR and CDR2 is SFDVKD. Trimming left V 4 bases short and J 6 bases short, with 14 bases between.

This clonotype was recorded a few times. The CDR3 sequence: CASTPLPPGEQYF. DNA for the CDR3: TGTGCCAGCACCCCTCTACCTCCAGGGGAGCAGTACTTC. The chain uses TRBV7-9 and TRBJ2-7; a possible D gene is TRBD1 (5 bases). The germline V gene has CDR1 SEHNR and CDR2 FQNEAQ (reference sequence). This CDR3 comprises 13 residues. Trimming removed 7 bases from V and 7 bases from J, with 17 bases in between.

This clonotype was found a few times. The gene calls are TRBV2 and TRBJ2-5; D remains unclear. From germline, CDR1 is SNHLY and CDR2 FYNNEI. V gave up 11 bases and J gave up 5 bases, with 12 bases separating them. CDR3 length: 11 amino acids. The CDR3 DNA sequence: TGTGCCGCGTCCAGCGTGGAGACCCAGTACTTC. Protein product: CAASSVETQYF.

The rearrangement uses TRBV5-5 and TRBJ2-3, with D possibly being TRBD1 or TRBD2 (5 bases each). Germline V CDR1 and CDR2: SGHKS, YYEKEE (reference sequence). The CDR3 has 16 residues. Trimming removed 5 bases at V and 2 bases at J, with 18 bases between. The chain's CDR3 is CASRRRDQSPTDTQYF. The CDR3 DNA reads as TGTGCCAGCAGGCGACGGGACCAGTCCCCCACAGATACGCAGTATTTT.

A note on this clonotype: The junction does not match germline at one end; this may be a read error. In DNA form, the CDR3 reads TGTGCCAGAAGTTTAAGGCTAGCGGGAGCCGGCTACACGCAGTATTTT. Protein product: CARSLRLAGAGYTQYF. The gene calls are TRBV28 and TRBJ2-3; 10 bases match TRBD2. This CDR3 is built from 16 residues. Per the germline V gene, CDR1 is MDHEN and CDR2 is SYDVKM.

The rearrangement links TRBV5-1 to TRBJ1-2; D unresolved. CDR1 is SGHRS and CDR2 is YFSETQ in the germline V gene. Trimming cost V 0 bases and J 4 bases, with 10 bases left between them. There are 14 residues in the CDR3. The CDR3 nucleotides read TGCGCCAGCAGCTTGGAACCCCGTTCCTATGGCTACACCTTC. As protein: CASSLEPRSYGYTF.

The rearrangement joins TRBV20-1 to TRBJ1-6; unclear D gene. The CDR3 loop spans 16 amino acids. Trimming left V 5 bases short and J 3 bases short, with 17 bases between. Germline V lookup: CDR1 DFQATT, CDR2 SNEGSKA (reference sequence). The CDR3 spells CSARPGGANYNSPLHF. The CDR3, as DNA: TGCAGTGCTCGACCAGGTGGAGCGAACTATAATTCACCCCTCCACTTT.

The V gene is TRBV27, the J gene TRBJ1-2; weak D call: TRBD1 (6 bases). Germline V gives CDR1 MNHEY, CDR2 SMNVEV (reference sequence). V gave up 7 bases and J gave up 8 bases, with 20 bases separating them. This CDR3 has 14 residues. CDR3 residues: CASTARPGAGGYTF. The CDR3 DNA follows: TGTGCCAGCACAGCTCGTCCGGGGGCGGGAGGCTACACCTTC.

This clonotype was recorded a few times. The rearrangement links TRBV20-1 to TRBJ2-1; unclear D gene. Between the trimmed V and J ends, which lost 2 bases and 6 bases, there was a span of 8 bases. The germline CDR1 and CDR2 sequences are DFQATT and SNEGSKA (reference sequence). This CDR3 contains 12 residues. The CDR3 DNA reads TGCAGTGCTAGAATCAGTAGCAATGAGCAGTTCTTC. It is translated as CSARISSNEQFF.